This TCR beta chain was sequenced in a study of identical twins. At least ten counts were recorded for this clonotype. Template switching introduced a universal primer site, and the cDNA bore unique molecular identifiers. Via MiXCR, TCRdb re-called the 5' RACE reads, giving one row per CDR3 protein. The profile shows 250,000 to 300,000 distinct CDR3 sequences, roughly 10% of them singletons. Separately, the same data were catalogued under a study of yellow fever vaccine responses in identical twins.

This TCR derives from a woman between 18 and 29 years old in good health. Material: CD8+ T cells sorted from blood.

For the CDR3, the DNA is TGTGCCAGCAGTTTAACTACTAGCACAGATACGCAGTATTTT. It encodes CASSLTTSTDTQYF. The gene calls are TRBV6-4 and TRBJ2-3; D uncertain. CDR1 MRHNA and CDR2 SNTAGT come from the germline V gene. V lost 5 bases, J lost 0 bases, and 9 bases lay in between. The CDR3 loop spans 14 amino acids.